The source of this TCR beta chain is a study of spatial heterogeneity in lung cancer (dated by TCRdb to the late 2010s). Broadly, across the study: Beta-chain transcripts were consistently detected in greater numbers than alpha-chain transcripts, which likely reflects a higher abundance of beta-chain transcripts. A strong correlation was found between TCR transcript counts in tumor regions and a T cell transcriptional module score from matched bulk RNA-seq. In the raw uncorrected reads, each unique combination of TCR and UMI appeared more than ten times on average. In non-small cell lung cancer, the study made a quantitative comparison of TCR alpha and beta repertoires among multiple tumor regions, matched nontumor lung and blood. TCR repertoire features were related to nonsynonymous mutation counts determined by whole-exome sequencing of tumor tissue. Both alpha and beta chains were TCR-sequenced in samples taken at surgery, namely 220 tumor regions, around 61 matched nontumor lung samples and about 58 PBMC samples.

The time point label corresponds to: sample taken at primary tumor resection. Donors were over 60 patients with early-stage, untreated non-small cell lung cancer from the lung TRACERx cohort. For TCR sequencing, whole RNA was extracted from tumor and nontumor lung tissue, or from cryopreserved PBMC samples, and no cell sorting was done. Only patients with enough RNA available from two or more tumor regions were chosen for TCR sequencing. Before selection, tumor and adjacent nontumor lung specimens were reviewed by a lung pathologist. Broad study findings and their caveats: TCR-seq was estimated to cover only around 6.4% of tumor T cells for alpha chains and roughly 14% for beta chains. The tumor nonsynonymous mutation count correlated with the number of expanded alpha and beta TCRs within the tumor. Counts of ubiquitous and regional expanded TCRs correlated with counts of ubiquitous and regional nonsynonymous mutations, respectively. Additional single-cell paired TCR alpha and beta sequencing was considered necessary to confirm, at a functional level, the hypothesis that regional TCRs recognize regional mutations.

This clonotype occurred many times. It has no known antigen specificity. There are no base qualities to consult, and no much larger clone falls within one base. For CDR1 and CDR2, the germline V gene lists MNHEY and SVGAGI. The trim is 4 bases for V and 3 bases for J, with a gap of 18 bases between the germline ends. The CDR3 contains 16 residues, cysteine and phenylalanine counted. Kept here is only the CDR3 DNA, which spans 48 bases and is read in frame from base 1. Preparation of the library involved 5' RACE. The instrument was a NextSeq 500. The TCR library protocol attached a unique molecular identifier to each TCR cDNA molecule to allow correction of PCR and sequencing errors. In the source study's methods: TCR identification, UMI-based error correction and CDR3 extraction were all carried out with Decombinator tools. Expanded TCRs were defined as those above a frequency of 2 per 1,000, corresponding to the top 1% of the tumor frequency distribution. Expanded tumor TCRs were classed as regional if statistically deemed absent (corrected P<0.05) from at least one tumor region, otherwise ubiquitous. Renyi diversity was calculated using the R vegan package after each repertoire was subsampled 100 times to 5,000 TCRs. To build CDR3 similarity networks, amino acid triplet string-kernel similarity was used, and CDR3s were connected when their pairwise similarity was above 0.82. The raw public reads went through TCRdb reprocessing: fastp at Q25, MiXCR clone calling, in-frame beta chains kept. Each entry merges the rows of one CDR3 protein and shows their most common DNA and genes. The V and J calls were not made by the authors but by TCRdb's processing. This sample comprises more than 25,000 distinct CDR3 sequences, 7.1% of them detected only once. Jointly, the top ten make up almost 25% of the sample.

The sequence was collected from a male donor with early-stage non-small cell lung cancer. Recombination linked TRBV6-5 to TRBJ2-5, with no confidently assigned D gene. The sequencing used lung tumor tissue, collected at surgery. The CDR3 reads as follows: CASSSPTDQKKETQYF. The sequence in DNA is TGTGCCAGCAGTTCACCCACGGACCAAAAGAAAGAGACCCAGTACTTC.